A selection of T cell receptor beta chains follows, all from one sample in a study of blood T cell repertoires in COVID-19. The repertoire was sequenced with immunoSEQ multiplex PCR; TCRdb's copy has only in-frame clones and lacks some. The repertoire holds around 99,000 clones, with approximately 80% as singletons. The specimen sequenced was peripheral blood. The receptors were sampled from a woman aged 45-59 years with acute or convalescent COVID-19. Both conserved end residues are part of each CDR3. Fields, in order: D gene, J gene, clone size, V gene, CDR3 DNA, CDR3 protein. D genes are given only for firm matches. Clone size is given for some rows only: seen once, a few or many times, or a class if the clone is expanded.

>TRBD2|TRBJ2-5|few|TRBV3-1/TRBV3-2
TGTGCCAGCAGCCGGACTAGTGAGACCCAGTACTTC
CASSRTSETQYF
>-|TRBJ1-5|once|TRBV15
TGTGCCACCAGCAGGGACACAGGGCTAGGAAATCAGCCCCAGCATTTT
CATSRDTGLGNQPQHF
>-|TRBJ2-3|-|TRBV2
TGTGCCAGCAGTGATCGGGTTAGCACAGATACGCAGTATTTT
CASSDRVSTDTQYF
>-|TRBJ1-2|-|TRBV10-3
TGTGCCATCACTGCCCCGCCTGGGAGATTCTACACCTTC
CAITAPPGRFYTF
>TRBD1|TRBJ1-5|-|TRBV19
TGTGCCAGTAGTTCCCGGACAGGGACAGGGCAGCCCCAGCATTTT
CASSSRTGTGQPQHF
>-|TRBJ2-7|-|TRBV12-3/TRBV12-4
TGTGCCAGCAGCAACAGGGTGCACGAGCAGTACTTC
CASSNRVHEQYF
>TRBD1|TRBJ2-7|-|TRBV7-2
TGTGCCAGCAGCTTAGCCGGGACAGGGGGCATTCCGGTTCAGTACTTC
CASSLAGTGGIPVQYF
>-|TRBJ1-5|-|TRBV19
TGTGCCAGTAGTATGTGGGGAGTAAGCAATCAGCCCCAGCATTTT
CASSMWGVSNQPQHF
>TRBD1|TRBJ1-2|-|TRBV2
TGTGCCAGCAACCAAGAAGGGACAGGGGTGGGCTACACCTTC
CASNQEGTGVGYTF
>TRBD1|TRBJ1-2|once|TRBV15
TGTGCCACCAGCAGAGTCTGGACAGGGGGGGACTACACCTTC
CATSRVWTGGDYTF
>TRBD2|TRBJ2-1|-|TRBV19
TGTGCCAGTAGTATCAGCGGGGCATACAATGAGCAGTTCTTC
CASSISGAYNEQFF
>TRBD2|TRBJ2-7|-|TRBV9
TGTGCCAGCAGCGTAGAGGCTAGCGGGGGGTACGAGCAGTACTTC
CASSVEASGGYEQYF
>-|TRBJ2-3|-|TRBV9
TGTGCCAGCAGCCCCGGGGTCATTTTACCAGATACGCAGTATTTT
CASSPGVILPDTQYF
>-|TRBJ1-2|-|TRBV19
TGTGCCAGTAGTAGGTCAGGGGACTATGGCTACACCTTC
CASSRSGDYGYTF
>-|TRBJ1-3|-|TRBV19
TGTGCCAGTAGTGTCACTTGGAGTTCCGGAAACACCATATATTTT
CASSVTWSSGNTIYF
>-|TRBJ2-5|-|TRBV5-1
TGCGCCAGCAGCTCCCAGACAGTTTCAGAGACCCAGTACTTC
CASSSQTVSETQYF
>-|TRBJ2-7|-|TRBV2
TGTGCCAGCCAATCATCGAGGAGGGACCACGAGCAGTACTTC
CASQSSRRDHEQYF
>-|TRBJ1-4|-|TRBV2
TGTGCCAGCAGGCCTTGGGAGGGGGCTAATGAAAAACTGTTTTTT
CASRPWEGANEKLFF
>-|TRBJ2-7|-|TRBV4-2
TGTGCCAGCAGCCAAGAAAAGAAGGGGGCCTACGAGCAGTACTTC
CASSQEKKGAYEQYF
>-|TRBJ1-1|-|TRBV19
TGTGCCAGTAGTATATTGACAGGACGGGAGAACACTGAAGCTTTCTTT
CASSILTGRENTEAFF
>-|TRBJ1-6|-|TRBV27
TGTGCCAGCAGATACATCCCATATAATTCACCCCTCCACTTT
CASRYIPYNSPLHF
>-|TRBJ1-4|-|TRBV28
TGTGCCAGCAGTTTACGAGGGACAACTAATGAAAAACTGTTTTTT
CASSLRGTTNEKLFF
>-|TRBJ1-2|-|TRBV6-2/TRBV6-3
TGTGCCAGCAGTTACCCTGGGCAGAATGCGGGCTACACCTTC
CASSYPGQNAGYTF
>-|TRBJ1-1|-|TRBV6-5
TGTGCCAGCAAGCCCGGGGGAGGAAGGACTGAAGCTTTCTTT
CASKPGGGRTEAFF
>-|TRBJ2-3|-|TRBV5-5
TGTGCCAGCAGCTTGTGGCAAAGCACAGATACGCAGTATTTT
CASSLWQSTDTQYF
>-|TRBJ1-6|-|TRBV30
TGTGCCTGGAGGACGGGTGGAGGCAATTCACCCCTCCACTTT
CAWRTGGGNSPLHF
>-|TRBJ1-4|-|TRBV29-1
TGCAGCGTCGGAGGGGCAACTAATGAAAAACTGTTTTTT
CSVGGATNEKLFF
>TRBD2|TRBJ2-3|once|TRBV5-1
TGCGCCAGCAGCTTGGAAACTAGCGGGGGATATGGTACGCAGTATTTT
CASSLETSGGYGTQYF
>TRBD1|TRBJ1-4|-|TRBV9
TGTGCCAGCAGCGTGGGTCCGACAGGGCCTAATGAAAAACTGTTTTTT
CASSVGPTGPNEKLFF
>TRBD1|TRBJ1-1|-|TRBV18
TGTGCCACCCCAGGGGGTATGCTGAACACTGAAGCTTTCTTT
CATPGGMLNTEAFF
>TRBD2|TRBJ2-3|-|TRBV19
TGTGCCAGTAGTATAGATCCCCCCCTAGCGGGGGATCCGGATACGCAGTATTTT
CASSIDPPLAGDPDTQYF
>-|TRBJ1-5|-|TRBV29-1
TGCAGCGTTAGTAAGGGGATGGGCAATCAGCCCCAGCATTTT
CSVSKGMGNQPQHF
>TRBD1|TRBJ2-3|-|TRBV5-6
TGTGCCAGCAGCCCGCCGGGGGACAGGGGGGTGATCACCAGTGGGTTT
CASSPPGDRGVITSGF
>TRBD1|TRBJ2-2|-|TRBV6-5
TGTGCCAGCCGACAGGGAACTATGGGGACCGGGGAGCTGTTTTTT
CASRQGTMGTGELFF
>-|TRBJ1-1|few|TRBV5-1
TGCGCCAGCAGCCAGGGGTGGAAGGACACAGCTTTCTTT
CASSQGWKDTAFF
>TRBD1|TRBJ2-7|once|TRBV15
TGTGCCACCAGCGTCGGACAGGAGCCCTCCTACGAGCAGTACTTC
CATSVGQEPSYEQYF
>-|TRBJ1-2|-|TRBV6-5
TGTGCCAGCAGTTTCGACACAGGGTGGTATGGCTACACCTTC
CASSFDTGWYGYTF
>TRBD1|TRBJ2-5|few|TRBV18
TGTGCCAGCTCACCCACAGGGGACCAAGAGACCCAGTACTTC
CASSPTGDQETQYF
>TRBD1|TRBJ1-1|-|TRBV19
TGTGCCAGTAGTATGGCAGGGGGCACTGAAGCTTTCTTT
CASSMAGGTEAFF
>-|TRBJ1-1|-|TRBV3-1/TRBV3-2
TGTGCCAGCAGCGGACCAGGGACTGAAGCTTTCTTT
CASSGPGTEAFF
>-|TRBJ1-4|-|TRBV9
TGTGCCAGCAGCGAGGGGCCGGCTGGTGAAAAACTGTTTTTT
CASSEGPAGEKLFF
>TRBD1|TRBJ1-4|-|TRBV9
TGTGCCAGCAGCTTACAGGGGTCAACTAATGAAAAACTGTTTTTT
CASSLQGSTNEKLFF
>-|TRBJ1-5|-|TRBV24-1
TGTGCCACCAGTGATAGCGGGGTGGGAGGTCAGCCCCAGCATTTT
CATSDSGVGGQPQHF
>TRBD1|TRBJ2-2|-|TRBV30
TGTGCCTGGAGTTTGAGGGGGCAGAACACCGGGGAGCTGTTTTTT
CAWSLRGQNTGELFF
>-|TRBJ2-1|-|TRBV12-3/TRBV12-4
TGTGCCAGCAGCCTATACAATGAGCAGTTCTTC
CASSLYNEQFF
>-|TRBJ1-1|few|TRBV7-3
TGTGCCAGCAGCCTGACGCGAGGGACTGAAGCTTTCTTT
CASSLTRGTEAFF
>-|TRBJ2-3|-|TRBV11-3
TGTGCCAGCAGCTTGGGGCGTAGCACAGATACGCAGTATTTT
CASSLGRSTDTQYF
>TRBD1|TRBJ2-2|-|TRBV5-1
TGCGCCAGCAGCTTGTTGGGACAGGGGACCACCGGGGAGCTGTTTTTT
CASSLLGQGTTGELFF
>-|TRBJ1-1|-|TRBV11-2
TGTGCCAGCACCCTCGGTCTTGAAGCTTTCTTT
CASTLGLEAFF
>TRBD1|TRBJ1-2|-|TRBV7-8
TGTGCCAGCAGTCAGGGGGGAAGCCCTGGCTACACCTTC
CASSQGGSPGYTF
>-|TRBJ1-3|-|TRBV5-6
TGTGCCAGCAGCTTAAGATACAGGGACGGCAACACCATATATTTT
CASSLRYRDGNTIYF